Following are 12 T cell receptor beta chains from one sample sequenced in a study of Siglec-9 on CD8 T cells in melanoma. Produced via immunoSEQ multiplex PCR; TCRdb's table is partial and in-frame only. The sample includes about 33,000 clones, roughly four fifths of them seen just once. The sequencing input was Siglec-9- CD8+ T cells sorted from blood. The receptor source for this set is a human donor in good health.

The CDR3 region is CASSYGQNSYEQYF. Here the CDR3 DNA reads TGTGCCAGTAGTTACGGACAAAACTCCTACGAGCAGTACTTC. The chain uses TRBV19 and TRBJ2-7; the D gene is possibly TRBD1 (5 bases). V was pared by 5 bases and J by 0 bases, with 11 bases between. This CDR3 is 14 amino acids long. CDR1 and CDR2 (germline): LNHDA, SQIVND (reference sequence).

The chain combines TRBV5-8 with TRBJ2-3; a weak D match, TRBD1 (6 bases). The germline CDR1 and CDR2 sequences are SGHTS and YDEGEE. V gave up 5 bases and J gave up 6 bases, with 16 bases separating them. The CDR3 extends over 14 amino acids. CDR3 bases: TGTGCCAGCAGTCCCAAGACAGGCCAGGATACGCAGTATTTT. Its translation is CASSPKTGQDTQYF.

The chain links TRBV10-3 to TRBJ2-5; D gene ambiguous. The ends were cut back, 5 bases at V and 3 bases at J, with 10 bases in the middle. The CDR3 runs 13 residues. Germline CDR1 and CDR2: ENHRY and SYGVKD. CDR3 sequence: CAISKRPEETQYF. Written as DNA, the CDR3 is TGTGCCATCAGTAAACGACCCGAAGAGACCCAGTACTTC.

The genes are TRBV28 and TRBJ1-5; 8 bases are a match to TRBD1. Germline V gene lookup returns CDR1 MDHEN and CDR2 SYDVKM. The trim removed 7 bases at V and 6 bases at J, leaving 14 bases unmatched. CDR3 length equals 16 residues. This CDR3 reads CASTQLWGGTGQPQHF. As DNA, the CDR3 is TGTGCCAGCACTCAGTTGTGGGGAGGGACAGGTCAGCCCCAGCATTTT.

The V and J genes are TRBV7-9 and TRBJ2-2; 9 nucleotides line up with TRBD2. V was pared by 1 base and J by 4 bases, with 13 bases of the junction left unmatched. The CDR3 is 19 amino acids. Germline V gives CDR1 SEHNR, CDR2 FQNEAQ (reference sequence). CDR3 sequence reads: CASSLGVLAGLRSTGELFF. The CDR3 DNA follows: TGTGCCAGCAGCTTAGGCGTTCTAGCGGGGCTTAGGAGCACCGGGGAGCTGTTTTTT.

The chain couples TRBV27 to TRBJ1-4; 9 bases agree with TRBD1. CDR1 and CDR2 (germline): MNHEY, SMNVEV (reference sequence). V gave up 0 bases and J gave up 6 bases; unmatched junction bases: 8. This CDR3 has 17 residues. For the CDR3, the DNA is TGTGCCAGCAGTTTATCTATCGGAGACAGGGGGGATGAAAAACTGTTTTTT. This sequence encodes CASSLSIGDRGDEKLFF.

The chain is built from TRBV6-4 and TRBJ2-7, with D perhaps being TRBD1 or TRBD2 (6 bases each). Germline loops: CDR1 MRHNA, CDR2 SNTAGT. V lost 9 bases, J lost 3 bases, and 18 bases lay in between. The CDR3 spans 14 residues. This CDR3 is CASRGDNHYYEQYF. CDR3 coding DNA: TGTGCCAGTAGGGGGGACAACCACTACTACGAGCAGTACTTC.

The chain couples TRBV12-5 to TRBJ1-1; a possible D gene is TRBD1 (6 bases). Germline assignment: CDR1 LGHNT and CDR2 FRNRAP. CDR3 size: 15 residues. The ends were cut back, 2 bases at V and 4 bases at J, with 14 bases in the middle. The CDR3 DNA sequence: TGTGCTAGTGGTTTGCCCCCGGGGGCAGGCACTGAAGCTTTCTTT. This sequence encodes CASGLPPGAGTEAFF.

The rearrangement joins TRBV4-2 to TRBJ1-2; weak D call: TRBD1 (5 bases). V lost 0 bases and J lost 5, with 19 bases in between. Per germline, CDR1 LGHNA and CDR2 YNFKEQ. The CDR3 is 17 amino acids. The CDR3 region has the DNA TGTGCCAGCAGCCAAGACCCCGAGACAGACAGAGTTTATGGCTACACCTTC. Translated, it gives CASSQDPETDRVYGYTF.

The chain employs TRBV9 and TRBJ2-7; maybe TRBD2 (7 bases). The CDR3 has 14 residues. The V and J ends lost 4 bases and 1 base respectively, with 12 bases between them. The germline CDR1 and CDR2 sequences are SGDLS and YYNGEE. The CDR3 loop is CASSPRGGSYEQYF. CDR3 in DNA: TGTGCCAGCAGCCCGAGGGGGGGATCCTACGAGCAGTACTTC.

V and J are TRBV27 and TRBJ2-1; 13 bases are a match to TRBD2. Germline values: CDR1 MNHEY, CDR2 SMNVEV (reference sequence). The V and J ends lost 6 bases and 5 bases, in that order; junction bases with no gene match: 7. This CDR3 has 16 residues. CDR3 protein: CASRENGLAGDNEQFF. The CDR3 region has the DNA TGTGCCAGCAGGGAAAACGGACTAGCGGGGGACAATGAGCAGTTCTTC.

This clone was detected only once. The chain joins TRBV11-2 to TRBJ2-5; no clear D. CDR3 length equals 13 residues. Trimming removed 3 bases at V and 2 bases at J, with 7 bases between. Germline assignment: CDR1 SGHAT and CDR2 FQNNGV. Here the CDR3 reads CASSLAMQETQYF. CDR3 nucleotide sequence: TGTGCCAGCAGCTTGGCGATGCAAGAGACCCAGTACTTC. The variable domain in full, with the rest retrieved from reference TRBV11-2 and TRBJ2-5, is EAGVAQSPRYKIIEKRQSVAFWCNPISGHATLYWYQQILGQGPKLLIQFQNNGVVDDSQLPKDRFSAERLKGVDSTLKIQPAKLEDSAVYLCASSLAMQETQYFGPGTRLLVL.